These 5 T cell receptor beta chains were all obtained from the same sample, sequenced in a study of blood T cell repertoires in COVID-19. Repertoires were generated with immunoSEQ multiplex PCR, while TCRdb's copy carries only in-frame clones and drops some. This repertoire shows tens of thousands of clones, approximately 85% found once; its top ten account for approximately 20%. Sequenced: peripheral blood. Receptors were obtained from a human donor in a cohort sampled during active COVID-19.

As to this clone: The junction differs from germline at one of its ends, possibly a read error. The chain combines TRBV7-2 with TRBJ2-7; 8 nucleotides match TRBD2. The CDR3 is 13 amino acids. From germline, CDR1 is SGHTA and CDR2 FQGNSA. As DNA, the CDR3 is TGTGCCAGCAGCTTAGCCGGGGCGGGGGGCCCTATTTTC. Residues: CASSLAGAGGPIF.

The chain is built from TRBV18 and TRBJ1-1; 7 nucleotides agree with TRBD1. Looked up from germline, CDR1 is KGHSH and CDR2 is LQKENI. V lost 4 bases, J lost 0 bases, and 8 bases stayed unmatched. The CDR3 length is 16 residues. The CDR3 reads CASSQTRDSLNTEAFF. For the CDR3, the DNA is TGTGCCAGCTCACAGACAAGGGACAGCTTGAACACTGAAGCTTTCTTT.

The chain recombines TRBV11-2 with TRBJ1-2; tentative D call: TRBD1 (5 bases). The CDR3 extends over 15 amino acids. V lost 2 bases and J lost 2, with 12 bases in between. Germline lookup yields CDR1 SGHAT and CDR2 FQNNGV. DNA of the CDR3: TGTGCCAGCAGCTTACTAGGGGATGGGAACTATGGCTACACCTTC. It translates to CASSLLGDGNYGYTF.

The chain employs TRBV7-2 and TRBJ1-1, with D tentatively TRBD1 (5 bases). CDR1 is SGHTA and CDR2 is FQGNSA in the germline V gene. This CDR3 has 14 residues. Trimming shortened V by 3 bases and J by 4 bases, and 12 bases separated the two germline ends. In nucleotides, the CDR3 is TGTGCCAGCAGCTTCGGCGGGGGTCGCACTGAAGCTTTCTTT. As protein: CASSFGGGRTEAFF. The variable domain in full, completed from reference TRBV7-2 and TRBJ1-1, reads GAGVSQSPSNKVTEKGKDVELRCDPISGHTALYWYRQSLGQGLEFLIYFQGNSAPDKSGLPSDRFSAERTGGSVSTLTIQRTQQEDSAVYLCASSFGGGRTEAFFGQGTRLTVV.

V and J are TRBV9 and TRBJ2-7; possible D gene TRBD2, 6 bases. The germline V and J ends were trimmed by 3 bases and 1 base, with 14 bases remaining between them. The CDR3 has 15 residues. CDR1 is SGDLS and CDR2 is YYNGEE in the germline V gene. The CDR3 sequence is CASSANAGSSYEQYF. The CDR3 region has the DNA TGTGCCAGCAGCGCCAACGCGGGGAGTTCCTACGAGCAGTACTTC.